These 16 T cell receptor beta chains were sequenced from one sample in a study of blood T cell repertoires in COVID-19. Clones were read by immunoSEQ multiplex PCR, and TCRdb kept only the in-frame ones, dropping some. The repertoire holds 20,000 to 30,000 clones, with roughly 92% as singletons. Sequenced sample: peripheral blood. These receptors were collected from a woman between 50 and 59 years old with active COVID-19.

The V gene is TRBV5-6, the J gene TRBJ2-3, with a possible D match to TRBD1 (5 bases). Germline lookup yields CDR1 SGHDT and CDR2 YYEEEE. This CDR3 contains 15 residues. V lost 1 base and J 5 bases, leaving 14 bases between the germline ends. The CDR3, as DNA: TGTGCCAGCAGCTTGTGGGGCGGTGGCGGAGATACGCAGTATTTT. It encodes CASSLWGGGGDTQYF.

The chain has TRBV28 and TRBJ2-1; perhaps TRBD1 as D (5 bases). Germline CDR1 MDHEN, CDR2 SYDVKM. The CDR3 is made up of 14 amino acids. The ends were cut back, 3 bases at V and 7 bases at J, with 13 bases in the middle. The CDR3 DNA sequence: TGTGCCAGCAGTTTCCCCCCGCAGGGTAATGAGCAGTTCTTC. As protein: CASSFPPQGNEQFF.

This rearrangement joins TRBV9 to TRBJ2-1; D possibly corresponds to TRBD2 (5 bases). Germline CDR1 and CDR2: SGDLS and YYNGEE. The CDR3 is 13 residues long. Between the trimmed V and J ends, which lost 0 bases and 9 bases, there was a span of 10 bases. CDR3 DNA sequence: TGTGCCAGCAGCGTAGGGACTTTAGGTGAGCAGTTCTTC. Translation: CASSVGTLGEQFF.

V is TRBV19 and J is TRBJ2-2, with 13 bases lining up with TRBD2. CDR3 size: 13 residues. The V segment lost 9 bases and the J segment 9 bases; nucleotides outside the gene matches: 4. Germline V CDR1 and CDR2: LNHDA, SQIVND (reference sequence). CDR3 bases: TGTGCCAGCGGGACTAGCGGGATCTGGGAGCTGTTTTTT. As protein: CASGTSGIWELFF.

The sample holds one count of this clone. V usage is TRBV4-1 and J usage is TRBJ1-5, with 9 nucleotides matching TRBD1. This CDR3 is built from 15 residues. Unmatched junction bases numbered 2, after V lost 1 base and J lost 4 bases. The germline V gene has CDR1 MGHRA and CDR2 YSYEKL. CDR3 DNA: TGCGCCAGCAGCCAAGTACAGGGGGCTAATCAGCCCCAGCATTTT. Amino acid sequence: CASSQVQGANQPQHF.

The V call is TRBV14, the J call TRBJ2-7, with 13 bases identical to TRBD2. Germline trimming cut 5 bases from V and 2 bases from J; bases unmatched to any gene: 21. Per the germline V gene, CDR1 is SGHDN and CDR2 is FVKESK. The CDR3 length is 21 residues. CDR3 DNA sequence: TGTGCCAGCAGCTCCCACAAAACCGGGACTAGCGGGATTCCGACCGCCTACGAGCAGTACTTC. This translates into CASSSHKTGTSGIPTAYEQYF.

CDR3 DNA sequence: TGTGCCAGCAGCCAAACAGGGGGTGGTGGCTACACCTTC. Translation: CASSQTGGGGYTF. The chain combines TRBV6-5 with TRBJ1-2; 8 positions agree with TRBD1. The V gene's germline CDR1 is MNHEY and CDR2 SVGAGI. The CDR3 has 13 amino acids. V was pared by 6 bases and J by 7 bases, with 7 bases of the junction left unmatched.

The gene calls are TRBV10-3 and TRBJ1-1, with D uncertain. V lost 3 bases, J lost 2 bases, and 4 bases lay in between. CDR3 length: 12 residues. The germline gives CDR1 ENHRY, CDR2 SYGVKD. The CDR3 DNA follows: TGTGCCATCAGTGACCCTAACACTGAAGCTTTCTTT. Translated: CAISDPNTEAFF.

The chain combines TRBV5-1 with TRBJ1-5; maybe TRBD1 (6 bases). CDR1 and CDR2 from the germline V gene are SGHRS and YFSETQ. There are 14 residues in the CDR3. Trimming removed 0 bases from V and 5 bases from J, with 9 bases in between. In nucleotides, the CDR3 is TGCGCCAGCAGCTTGGGGGCAGGGGATCAGCCCCAGCATTTT. This gives the protein CASSLGAGDQPQHF.

The gene calls are TRBV2 and TRBJ1-3; 7 bases are shared with TRBD1. After removal of 3 bases from V and 4 bases from J, the junction contained 3 bases not matched to a gene. This CDR3 contains 14 residues. Germline lookup yields CDR1 SNHLY and CDR2 FYNNEI. CDR3 region: CASSENRGGNTIYF. In DNA form, the CDR3 reads TGTGCCAGCAGTGAGAACAGGGGAGGAAACACCATATATTTT.

This chain joins TRBV2 and TRBJ2-5; 7 nucleotides align to TRBD2. V shed 2 bases, J shed 3 bases, and the junction held 0 bases outside the gene matches. This CDR3 spans 13 amino acids. CDR1 is SNHLY and CDR2 is FYNNEI in the germline V gene. The CDR3 here is CASSELAEETQYF. As DNA, the CDR3 is TGTGCCAGCAGTGAACTAGCGGAAGAGACCCAGTACTTC.

This sequence joins TRBV18 and TRBJ2-3; the match to TRBD2 covers 10 bases. The V gene end was trimmed by 1 base and the J gene end by 5 bases; junction bases not matched to a gene: 6. Germline lookup yields CDR1 KGHSH and CDR2 LQKENI. This CDR3 has 16 residues. CDR3 sequence: CASSPQGLAGVDTQYF. The DNA for the CDR3 is TGTGCCAGCTCACCACAGGGCCTAGCGGGAGTAGATACGCAGTATTTT.

This chain links TRBV18 with TRBJ1-4; 7 nucleotides line up with TRBD1. This CDR3 spans 15 amino acids. In germline, CDR1 is KGHSH, CDR2 LQKENI. J lost 5 bases, V lost 3 bases, and 6 bases had no gene match. The CDR3 DNA sequence: TGTGCCAGCTCACCCAACTCGGGACAGAATGAAAAACTGTTTTTT. Its protein is CASSPNSGQNEKLFF.

This chain joins TRBV7-3 and TRBJ2-5, with TRBD2 identical over 7 bases. The CDR3 consists of 15 residues. V was clipped by 5 bases and J by 1 base; unmatched bases: 7. CDR1 SGHTA and CDR2 FQGTGA come from the germline V gene. The CDR3 reads CASSPLGGGQETQYF. Written as DNA, the CDR3 is TGTGCCAGCAGCCCCCTTGGCGGGGGCCAAGAGACCCAGTACTTC. The full variable domain, in which reference TRBV7-3 and TRBJ2-5 provide the parts outside the CDR3, is GAGVSQTPSNKVTEKGKYVELRCDPISGHTALYWYRQSLGQGPEFLIYFQGTGAADDSGLPNDRFFAVRPEGSVSTLKIQRTERGDSAVYLCASSPLGGGQETQYFGPGTRLLVL.

This sequence joins TRBV27 and TRBJ1-1; 8 nucleotides line up with TRBD1. This CDR3 comprises 14 residues. From germline, CDR1 is MNHEY and CDR2 SMNVEV (reference sequence). After removal of 2 bases from V and 5 bases from J, the junction contained 4 bases not matched to a gene. The CDR3 sequence is CASSLGQGRTEAFF. CDR3 nucleotides: TGTGCCAGCAGTTTAGGACAGGGTAGAACTGAAGCTTTCTTT.

V gene TRBV21-1 combines with J gene TRBJ1-2; the table calls TRBD1, which could not be checked here. TRBV21-1 is noted as a pseudogene. The CDR3 consists of 11 residues. The CDR3 DNA reads as TGTGCCAAGACACGCCCCTATGGCTACACCTTC. Protein sequence: CAKTRPYGYTF.